This T cell receptor (beta chain) appears in the sequencing data of a study of cytomegalovirus exposure and HLA in healthy donors. General study findings and limits: It was reported in a later analysis that an Asian-associated ancestry cluster showed fewer N-insertions than the 666-donor mean. Segments of the TCR beta V type were, in most cases, productive about 90% or about 30% of the time in an earlier analysis.

Healthy bone marrow donors formed the donor group. PCR employed 60 Vbeta and 13 Jbeta primers. Method: immunoSEQ multiplex PCR; TCRdb's copy keeps in-frame clones and lacks some. The data hold 85,000 to 90,000 clones, with around 80% observed a single time. Trimming cost V 4 bases and J 0 bases; bases outside gene matches: 2. The germline V gene has CDR1 ENHRY and CDR2 SYGVKD. The CDR3 length is 16 residues. In regard to this clone: Its specificity is unknown.

Material: PBMCs. The chain couples TRBV10-3 to TRBJ2-2; 10 bases line up with TRBD1. This clonotype was sampled from a man aged 30 to 39 in good health and CMV-seronegative. Here the CDR3 DNA reads TGTGCCATCAGTGGGACAGGGGGTACGAACACCGGGGAGCTGTTTTTT. This sequence encodes CAISGTGGTNTGELFF.